This TCR beta chain was sequenced in a study of cytomegalovirus exposure and HLA in healthy donors. For the study at large: Of the donors genotyped, approximately 400 in all, about 80% fell in the Caucasian-associated ancestry cluster.

The CDR3 totals 13 residues. Germline CDR1 MNHEY, CDR2 SVGAGI. V shed 6 bases and J 8 bases; nucleotides not matched to a gene: 6. A word on this clone: The antigen remains unidentified.

This PCR relied on a set of 60 Vbeta primers and 13 Jbeta primers. Profiling relied on immunoSEQ multiplex PCR, and the TCRdb table lists in-frame clones only, not all of them. The table has about 130,000 clones, about 80% seen once. Overall study findings and caveats: Upon later analysis, HLA-associated TCR beta chains proved more clonally expanded than other, equally common chains.

Sequenced input: PBMCs. The origin of this receptor is a human donor in good health. V is TRBV6-5 and J is TRBJ1-4, with TRBD1 matching 7 bases. In nucleotides, the CDR3 is TGTGCCAGCAGCGCACAGGGGAACGAAAAACTGTTTTTT. This codes for CASSAQGNEKLFF.